The 9 T cell receptor beta chains below were found in one sample sequenced in a study of CD8+ T cells in alopecia areata. Extracted from the samples, RNA was reverse transcribed into cDNA to serve as the sequencing template. The method was immunoSEQ multiplex PCR; TCRdb's version includes in-frame clones alone and lacks a portion of them. Of 150,000 or so clones in the sample, 67% were seen once. Here the sequenced sample was CD8+ T cells sorted from blood, taken at week 0. The receptors here all came from a human donor with alopecia areata.

The chain employs TRBV4-1 and TRBJ2-6; D uncertain. This CDR3 spans 16 amino acids. Trimming left V 4 bases short and J 2 bases short, with 12 bases between. The V gene's germline CDR1 is MGHRA and CDR2 YSYEKL. CDR3 coding DNA: TGCGCCAGCAGCCTATCGCCAGACCCTGGGGCCAACGTCCTGACTTTC. Its translation: CASSLSPDPGANVLTF.

This clone came up a few times. The rearrangement joins TRBV27 to TRBJ2-7; D not certain. Trimming took 4 bases from V and 0 from J, leaving 10 bases between them. The CDR3 is 14 amino acids. CDR1 is MNHEY, CDR2 SMNVEV, per germline (reference sequence). The CDR3 sequence is CASSYDRSSYEQYF. CDR3 nucleotide sequence: TGTGCCAGCAGTTATGACCGAAGCTCCTACGAGCAGTACTTC.

The chain carries TRBV6-6 and TRBJ2-7; 9 bases match TRBD2. The CDR3 length is 14 residues. V lost 6 bases to trimming and J lost 1 base; unmatched junction nucleotides: 4. Germline CDR1 reads MNHNY; CDR2 reads SVGAGI (reference sequence). The CDR3 sequence: CASRLAGGSYEQYF. For the CDR3, the DNA is TGTGCCAGCAGACTCGCGGGGGGGTCCTACGAGCAGTACTTC.

This chain joins TRBV11-2 and TRBJ2-7; the D gene is possibly TRBD1 (7 bases). V was trimmed by 5 bases and J by 6 bases, leaving 11 bases between them. The CDR3 runs 12 residues. Germline values: CDR1 SGHAT, CDR2 FQNNGV. The CDR3 DNA is TGTGCCAGCAGCCCAGGGGGGAGCGAGCAGTACTTC. Translation: CASSPGGSEQYF.

This sequence joins TRBV5-6 and TRBJ2-1; D is unclear. The CDR3 totals 13 residues. Trimming stripped 0 bases from V and 8 bases from J, with 9 bases between. Germline CDR1 is SGHDT and CDR2 is YYEEEE. The CDR3 here is CASSLGGVHEQFF. The CDR3, as DNA: TGTGCCAGCAGCTTGGGTGGAGTCCATGAGCAGTTCTTC.

This clone appeared a few times. For the CDR3, the DNA is TGTGCCACGGTCCCGCAGGGGGCGGGAGGCTACACCTTC. Translating gives CATVPQGAGGYTF. The chain combines TRBV19 with TRBJ1-2; TRBD1 aligns across 8 bases. The CDR3 extends over 13 amino acids. The J segment lost 8 bases and the V segment lost 10 bases, leaving 12 bases of the junction unmatched. CDR1 is LNHDA and CDR2 is SQIVND in the germline V gene (reference sequence).

The CDR3 coding sequence is TGCGCCAGCAGCCAGACAGGGGGCTGGGAGACCCAGTACTTC. Its protein product is CASSQTGGWETQYF. This chain connects TRBV4-1 to TRBJ2-5; 10 bases fit TRBD1. With 3 bases clipped from V and 5 bases from J, the junction kept 3 bases outside the gene matches. Germline values: CDR1 MGHRA, CDR2 YSYEKL. This CDR3 is 14 amino acids long.

The rearrangement uses TRBV27 and TRBJ1-5, with 8 bases matching TRBD1. Per the germline V gene, CDR1 is MNHEY and CDR2 is SMNVEV (reference sequence). With 5 bases clipped from V and 5 bases from J, the junction kept 5 bases outside the gene matches. This CDR3 is 14 amino acids long. In DNA form, the CDR3 reads TGTGCCAGCAGTCTTCAGGGGGCGGATCAGCCCCAGCATTTT. It yields the protein CASSLQGADQPQHF.

The rearrangement links TRBV23-1 to TRBJ2-5, with 7 bases lining up with TRBD1. TRBV23-1 is recorded as an ORF, its role being uncertain. The V and J ends lost 8 bases and 2 bases, in that order; junction bases with no gene match: 11. CDR3 length: 15 amino acids. This CDR3 reads CASDRTGTEQETQYF. The CDR3 DNA sequence: TGCGCCAGCGATCGAACCGGGACAGAACAAGAGACCCAGTACTTC.